Following are 21 T cell receptor beta chains from one sample sequenced in a study of T-cell reconstitution after alpha-beta-depleted transplantation in children. Study-level findings and limits: At the one-year point after transplant, T-cell counts and TCRbeta diversity were found to come mostly from T cells that had been newly produced.

No antigen has been assigned to these receptors. Unique molecular identifiers were incorporated when the TCRbeta library was constructed. Using its own MiXCR run on the PCR reads, TCRdb lists one record per CDR3 protein. The table shows about 300,000 distinct CDR3 sequences, with approximately 7.3% occurring only once. Sequenced material: peripheral blood, taken 360 days after TCRalphabeta/CD19-depleted stem cell transplant. Source of these receptors: a female patient between 2 and 15 years old who had a stem cell transplant for Fanconi anemia, so the T cells may come from the graft donor.

At least ten counts were recorded for this clonotype. The rearrangement uses TRBV3-1 and TRBJ1-1; D is unclear. CDR3 length equals 14 residues. V was pared by 4 bases and J by 0 bases, with 9 bases between. Germline-derived CDR1 and CDR2 are LGHDT and YNNKEL (reference sequence). The CDR3 reads CASSPRALNTEAFF. CDR3 in DNA: TGTGCCAGCAGCCCCCGCGCGCTGAACACTGAAGCTTTCTTT.

V gene TRBV10-3 combines with J gene TRBJ2-7, with 8 bases identical to TRBD1. The CDR3 is 13 amino acids. V lost 6 bases and J lost 7; bases outside the gene matches: 8. Per germline, CDR1 ENHRY and CDR2 SYGVKD. The CDR3 bases are TGTGCCATCAGGGGGACAGGTTTTTTGGAGCAGTACGTC. It is translated as CAIRGTGFLEQYV.

This clonotype was recorded at least ten times. This sequence joins TRBV5-6 and TRBJ2-4; 9 bases are shared with TRBD2. CDR3 length: 17 amino acids. CDR1 and CDR2 (germline): SGHDT, YYEEEE. After removal of 6 bases from V and 3 bases from J, the junction contained 13 bases not matched to a gene. The CDR3 here is CASTIRAGGLVKNIQYF. The CDR3 DNA sequence: TGTGCCAGCACTATTAGAGCGGGAGGTTTAGTCAAAAACATTCAGTACTTC.

This clonotype was seen only a few times. One end of the junction is discordant with germline, which a read error may explain. The rearrangement joins TRBV7-8 to TRBJ1-1, with 7 bases aligning to TRBD1. Per the germline V gene, CDR1 is SGHVS and CDR2 is FQNEAQ. The CDR3 length is 15 residues. The DNA of the CDR3 is TGTGCCAGCAGCTTACAGGCCAGGGGGAACCCTGAAGCTTTCTTT. Amino acids: CASSLQARGNPEAFF.

This clonotype was seen ten or more times. The chain carries TRBV28 and TRBJ2-7; TRBD1 matches 9 bases. Trimming at V came to 5 bases and at J to 6 bases, leaving 14 bases not matched to a gene. This CDR3 is 16 amino acids long. CDR1 MDHEN and CDR2 SYDVKM come from the germline V gene. The CDR3 bases are TGTGCCAGCAGTGCTTTTGGAACAGGGGGCGGATCCGAGCAGTACTTC. This encodes CASSAFGTGGGSEQYF. Looking up the rest from reference TRBV28 and TRBJ2-7 gives the full variable domain: DVKVTQSSRYLVKRTGEKVFLECVQDMDHENMFWYRQDPGLGLRLIYFSYDVKMKEKGDIPEGYSVSREKKERFSLILESASTNQTSMYLCASSAFGTGGGSEQYFGPGTRLTVT.

The rearrangement uses TRBV18 and TRBJ1-5, with D unclear. V was shortened by 1 base and J by 5 bases, with 6 bases between the two germline ends. The CDR3 consists of 13 residues. CDR1 is KGHSH and CDR2 is LQKENI in the germline V gene. The CDR3 DNA follows: TGTGCCAGCTCACCACTAGACGATCAGCCCCAGCATTTT. This codes for CASSPLDDQPQHF.

V gene TRBV5-5 combines with J gene TRBJ2-5; no clear D gene. CDR3 length equals 15 residues. V lost 1 base and J 0 bases, leaving 10 bases between the germline ends. Looked up from germline, CDR1 is SGHKS and CDR2 is YYEKEE (reference sequence). The CDR3 loop is CASSLRQMYQETQYF. In DNA form, the CDR3 reads TGTGCCAGCAGCTTGCGACAAATGTACCAAGAGACCCAGTACTTC.

This clonotype was recorded many times. DNA of the CDR3: TGTGCCAGCAGTCCTAGACTAGCGGGGGAACAGTTCTTC. This sequence encodes CASSPRLAGEQFF. The chain recombines TRBV12-3 or TRBV12-4 with TRBJ2-1, with 12 bases matching TRBD2. V was pared by 5 bases and J by 13 bases, with 6 bases of the junction left unmatched. The CDR3 is 13 residues long.

A remark on this clonotype: Since no conserved phenylalanine or tryptophan closes the CDR3, a read error is the likely cause. The genes are TRBV19 and TRBJ2-6; the D is unclear. Germline lookup yields CDR1 LNHDA and CDR2 SQIVND (reference sequence). The CDR3 totals 15 residues. Trimming left V 9 bases short and J 0 bases short, with 12 bases between. The CDR3, as DNA: TGTGCCAGCCTCGGGTTATACTCTGGGGCCAACGTCCTGACTGTC. It encodes CASLGLYSGANVLTV.

In this sample, this clonotype turned up a few times. The rearrangement links TRBV2 to TRBJ2-7; TRBD2 might be the D (6 bases). The CDR3 runs to 15 residues. V gave up 3 bases and J gave up 2 bases, with 14 bases separating them. Per the germline V gene, CDR1 is SNHLY and CDR2 is FYNNEI. The CDR3 loop is CASSDAGTAPYEQYF. The CDR3, as DNA: TGTGCCAGCAGTGACGCCGGGACTGCCCCCTACGAGCAGTACTTC.

This clonotype was seen at least ten times. The chain recombines TRBV6-1 with TRBJ1-6; D perhaps matches TRBD1 (5 bases). Germline V lookup: CDR1 MNHNS, CDR2 SASEGT. V lost 6 bases and J lost 4, with 19 bases in between. The CDR3 consists of 17 residues. For the CDR3, the DNA is TGTGCCAGCAGCCATGCCCCACACAGGATTTATAATTCACCCCTCCACTTT. Translation: CASSHAPHRIYNSPLHF.

This clonotype was observed many times. As DNA, the CDR3 is TGTGCCAGCAGCTTAGGGGCCGTCTACAATGAGCAGTTCTTC. Protein product: CASSLGAVYNEQFF. The V and J genes are TRBV7-9 and TRBJ2-1, with D uncertain. V shed 1 base and J shed 3 bases, with 7 bases lying between them. From germline, CDR1 is SEHNR and CDR2 FQNEAQ (reference sequence). This CDR3 contains 14 residues.

This clonotype was observed many times. J is TRBJ2-5 and V is TRBV28; D uncertain. Trimming cost V 3 bases and J 2 bases, with 16 bases left between them. Germline loops: CDR1 MDHEN, CDR2 SYDVKM. This CDR3 spans 16 amino acids. CDR3: CASSLGYGAGQETQYF. CDR3 sequence (DNA): TGTGCCAGCAGTTTGGGGTACGGCGCCGGGCAAGAGACCCAGTACTTC. The complete variable domain, with remaining parts taken from reference TRBV28 and TRBJ2-5, reads DVKVTQSSRYLVKRTGEKVFLECVQDMDHENMFWYRQDPGLGLRLIYFSYDVKMKEKGDIPEGYSVSREKKERFSLILESASTNQTSMYLCASSLGYGAGQETQYFGPGTRLLVL.

In this sample, this clonotype turned up many times. The rearrangement links TRBV25-1 to TRBJ2-1; D ambiguous. The CDR3 spans 14 residues. Deletions cut 5 bases from V and 5 bases from J, with 13 bases between. Germline V gene lookup returns CDR1 MGHDK and CDR2 SYGVNS. CDR3 residues: CASSRFDWDNEQFF. CDR3 bases: TGTGCCAGCAGTCGATTCGACTGGGACAATGAGCAGTTCTTC. The variable domain in full, with the rest retrieved from reference TRBV25-1 and TRBJ2-1, is EADIYQTPRYLVIGTGKKITLECSQTMGHDKMYWYQQDPGMELHLIHYSYGVNSTEKGDLSSESTVSRIRTEHFPLTLESARPSHTSQYLCASSRFDWDNEQFFGPGTRLTVL.

This clonotype was seen ten or more times. The V and J genes are TRBV5-1 and TRBJ2-2; D is undetermined. The CDR3 length is 15 residues. With 4 bases removed from V and 0 bases from J, the gap between germline ends came to 10 bases. Looked up from germline, CDR1 is SGHRS and CDR2 is YFSETQ. The CDR3 sequence is CASSPRRANTGELFF. CDR3 coding DNA: TGCGCCAGCAGCCCTCGGCGCGCGAACACCGGGGAGCTGTTTTTT.

A few counts support this clonotype. The V gene is TRBV7-8, the J gene TRBJ2-7; 12 bases map to TRBD1. The CDR3 is made up of 14 amino acids. Germline V gene data show CDR1 as SGHVS and CDR2 as FQNEAQ. V dropped 4 bases and J dropped 3; count of bases not matched to a gene: 1. CDR3 nucleotide sequence: TGTGCCAGCAGCTGGGACAGGGGGCTCTACGAGCAGTACTTC. It yields the protein CASSWDRGLYEQYF.

The chain employs TRBV11-1 and TRBJ2-6, with TRBD1 matching 10 bases. Germline V gives CDR1 SGHAT, CDR2 FQDESV (reference sequence). Germline trimming cut 5 bases from V and 0 bases from J; bases unmatched to any gene: 7. There are 18 residues in the CDR3. CDR3 sequence reads: CASSPGQGVVSGANVLTF. The CDR3 DNA is TGTGCCAGCAGCCCCGGACAGGGGGTTGTCTCTGGGGCCAACGTCCTGACTTTC.

This clonotype has just a few counts. The conserved final phenylalanine or tryptophan is absent from the CDR3, which likely points to a read error. The limits of the CDR3 on the DNA are not certain, so only TCRdb's listed CDR3 is given. V usage is TRBV11-2 and J usage is TRBJ1-2; the table's D call, TRBD1, was not checked against the DNA. The CDR3 totals 12 residues, both ends included. The germline V gene encodes CDR1 SGHAT and CDR2 FQNNGV. The CDR3 sequence is CASSLAREPPYI.

This clonotype has at least ten counts. The chain couples TRBV2 to TRBJ2-2, with D perhaps TRBD1 or TRBD2 (6 bases each). V dropped 7 bases and J dropped 5 bases, with 14 bases sitting between them. Germline assignment: CDR1 SNHLY and CDR2 FYNNEI. The CDR3 totals 14 residues. CDR3 coding DNA: TGTGCCAGCAAAACGGGGGCGTCGACCGGGGAGCTGTTTTTT. This gives the protein CASKTGASTGELFF.

This clonotype was counted only a few times. The V gene is TRBV5-6, the J gene TRBJ2-1; D perhaps matches TRBD1 (5 bases). The CDR3 is 16 amino acids. The V gene lost 4 bases and the J gene lost 0 bases, with 14 bases spanning the gap. CDR1 and CDR2 (germline): SGHDT, YYEEEE. CDR3 amino acids: CASSHHRYSSYNEQFF. For the CDR3, the DNA is TGTGCCAGCAGCCATCACAGGTACTCCTCCTACAATGAGCAGTTCTTC.

The chain joins TRBV20-1 to TRBJ1-3; 7 nucleotides align to TRBD1. This CDR3 is built from 14 residues. Germline V gene lookup returns CDR1 DFQATT and CDR2 SNEGSKA (reference sequence). The V gene end was trimmed by 6 bases and the J gene end by 4 bases; junction bases not matched to a gene: 9. In DNA form, the CDR3 reads TGCAGTGCCACGGACAGGTCGGGAGGAAACACCATATATTTT. Amino acids: CSATDRSGGNTIYF.